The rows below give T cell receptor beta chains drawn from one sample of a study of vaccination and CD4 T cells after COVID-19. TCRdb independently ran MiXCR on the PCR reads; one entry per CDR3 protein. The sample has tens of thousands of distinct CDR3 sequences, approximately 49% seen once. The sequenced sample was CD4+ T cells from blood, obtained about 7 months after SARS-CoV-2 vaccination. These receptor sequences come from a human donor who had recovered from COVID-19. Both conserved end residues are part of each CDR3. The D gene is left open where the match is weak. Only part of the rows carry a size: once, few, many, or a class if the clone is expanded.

CDR3nt: TGTGCCAGCAGTCCAGGGTCGGCTGGCTACACCTTC; CDR3aa: CASSPGSAGYTF; d_gene: NA; len: 12; v_gene: TRBV25-1; abundance: NA; j_gene: TRBJ1-2
CDR3nt: TGTGCCAGTAGTGGGACAGGGGGCCCCTATGGCTACACCTTC; CDR3aa: CASSGTGGPYGYTF; d_gene: TRBD1; len: 14; v_gene: TRBV19; abundance: NA; j_gene: TRBJ1-2
CDR3nt: TGTGCCAGCAGTTTTTTGGGACAGGGGAACACTGAAGCTTTCTTT; CDR3aa: CASSFLGQGNTEAFF; d_gene: TRBD1; len: 15; v_gene: TRBV27; abundance: NA; j_gene: TRBJ1-1
CDR3nt: TGTGCCAGCAGCCCCCGGCGGCAGCGAGAGACCCAGTACTTC; CDR3aa: CASSPRRQRETQYF; d_gene: NA; len: 14; v_gene: TRBV7-2; abundance: few; j_gene: TRBJ2-5
CDR3nt: TGTGCCAGCACCGGACTAGCGGGAGGTGAGCAGTTCTTC; CDR3aa: CASTGLAGGEQFF; d_gene: TRBD2; len: 13; v_gene: TRBV6-1; abundance: few; j_gene: TRBJ2-1
CDR3nt: TGTGCCAGCAGTTACGTTTCCGGGGAAGGCTCCGAGCAGTACTTC; CDR3aa: CASSYVSGEGSEQYF; d_gene: NA; len: 15; v_gene: TRBV6-5; abundance: NA; j_gene: TRBJ2-7
CDR3nt: TGCAGTGCGCGGAGGAATGAGCAGTTCTTC; CDR3aa: CSARRNEQFF; d_gene: NA; len: 10; v_gene: TRBV20-1; abundance: NA; j_gene: TRBJ2-1
CDR3nt: TGTGCCACCAGTGACCGGACAGGGGAAGAGACCCAGTACTTC; CDR3aa: CATSDRTGEETQYF; d_gene: TRBD1; len: 14; v_gene: TRBV24-1; abundance: few; j_gene: TRBJ2-5
CDR3nt: TGTGCCAGCAGCCAACAGGGGACCGTCTACGAGCAGTACTTC; CDR3aa: CASSQQGTVYEQYF; d_gene: TRBD1; len: 14; v_gene: TRBV27; abundance: NA; j_gene: TRBJ2-7
CDR3nt: TGTGCCAGCTCAGCCGGAAACAGGGGGGACTACGAGCAGTACTTC; CDR3aa: CASSAGNRGDYEQYF; d_gene: TRBD1; len: 15; v_gene: TRBV25-1; abundance: NA; j_gene: TRBJ2-7
CDR3nt: TGTGCCAGCATGACAGTTGGGGAGGCCACTGAAGCTTTCTTT; CDR3aa: CASMTVGEATEAFF; d_gene: NA; len: 14; v_gene: TRBV6-1; abundance: NA; j_gene: TRBJ1-1
CDR3nt: TGTGCCAGCAGTTCCCAGTCGAGCTCCTACAATGAGCAGTTCTTC; CDR3aa: CASSSQSSSYNEQFF; d_gene: NA; len: 15; v_gene: TRBV6-5; abundance: NA; j_gene: TRBJ2-1
CDR3nt: TGTGCCAGCAGTGAACCCCGTTATAGCAATCAGCCCCAGCATTTT; CDR3aa: CASSEPRYSNQPQHF; d_gene: NA; len: 15; v_gene: TRBV6-1; abundance: NA; j_gene: TRBJ1-5
CDR3nt: TGTGCCAGCAGACAGGCCAAACTCTATGGCTACACCTTC; CDR3aa: CASRQAKLYGYTF; d_gene: NA; len: 13; v_gene: TRBV6-1; abundance: NA; j_gene: TRBJ1-2
CDR3nt: TGTGCCAGCAGCTTTAACTACCTGACCACAGATACGCAGTATTTT; CDR3aa: CASSFNYLTTDTQYF; d_gene: NA; len: 15; v_gene: TRBV7-9; abundance: few; j_gene: TRBJ2-3
CDR3nt: TGCAGTGCTAGAGGCTCTGACAGGAGGGAAGTCTACGAGCAGTACTTC; CDR3aa: CSARGSDRREVYEQYF; d_gene: NA; len: 16; v_gene: TRBV20-1; abundance: few; j_gene: TRBJ2-7
CDR3nt: TGTGCCACCAGCAGAGATACGACTAACTATGGCTACACCTTC; CDR3aa: CATSRDTTNYGYTF; d_gene: NA; len: 14; v_gene: TRBV15; abundance: few; j_gene: TRBJ1-2
CDR3nt: TGCGCCAGCAGATTGTCCGGGGTGAGGGTGGCGAACGGCTACACCTTC; CDR3aa: CASRLSGVRVANGYTF; d_gene: NA; len: 16; v_gene: TRBV5-1; abundance: few; j_gene: TRBJ1-2
CDR3nt: TGTGCCAGCAGCCCAGGACAGGGGGCAAATGAGCAGTTCTTC; CDR3aa: CASSPGQGANEQFF; d_gene: TRBD1; len: 14; v_gene: TRBV5-8; abundance: once; j_gene: TRBJ2-1
CDR3nt: TGTGCCAGCAGCTTAGTCGCCAGGGTTAATGAAAAACTGTTTTTT; CDR3aa: CASSLVARVNEKLFF; d_gene: NA; len: 15; v_gene: TRBV7-2; abundance: NA; j_gene: TRBJ1-4
CDR3nt: TGTGCCAGCGGCTCAGCGGGAGGACTCTACGAGCAGTACTTC; CDR3aa: CASGSAGGLYEQYF; d_gene: TRBD2; len: 14; v_gene: TRBV7-2; abundance: NA; j_gene: TRBJ2-7
CDR3nt: TGTGCCAGCAGCTTACGATGGTCGCAGTCAACAGATACGCAGTATTTT; CDR3aa: CASSLRWSQSTDTQYF; d_gene: NA; len: 16; v_gene: TRBV7-3; abundance: few; j_gene: TRBJ2-3
CDR3nt: TGTGCCAGCAGTTACACTCCAGGGGAATCGAATGGCTACACCTTC; CDR3aa: CASSYTPGESNGYTF; d_gene: NA; len: 15; v_gene: TRBV6-5; abundance: NA; j_gene: TRBJ1-2
CDR3nt: TGTGCCAGCAGTGCGGGCAACCTGTTGCAGCCCCAGCATTTT; CDR3aa: CASSAGNLLQPQHF; d_gene: NA; len: 14; v_gene: TRBV2; abundance: NA; j_gene: TRBJ1-5
CDR3nt: TGCAGTGCTAGGGGCCTAGCGGGAAACTCCTACAATGAGCAGTTCTTC; CDR3aa: CSARGLAGNSYNEQFF; d_gene: TRBD2; len: 16; v_gene: TRBV20-1; abundance: few; j_gene: TRBJ2-1
CDR3nt: TGCGCCAGCAGCCAAGTCCTAGCGTCCCCTAGAGAGACCCAGTACTTC; CDR3aa: CASSQVLASPRETQYF; d_gene: NA; len: 16; v_gene: TRBV4-1; abundance: NA; j_gene: TRBJ2-5
CDR3nt: TGTGCCAGCAGCTCCGTCCCCAGGGGTGCCACCTATGGCTACACCTTC; CDR3aa: CASSSVPRGATYGYTF; d_gene: NA; len: 16; v_gene: TRBV7-8; abundance: few; j_gene: TRBJ1-2
CDR3nt: TGTGCCAGCAGCGGGGGGGACTCCTACGAGCAGTACTTC; CDR3aa: CASSGGDSYEQYF; d_gene: TRBD2; len: 13; v_gene: TRBV7-6; abundance: NA; j_gene: TRBJ2-7
CDR3nt: TGTGCCAGCAGCTTATCCACAGGGGTAGATTCACCCCTCCACTTT; CDR3aa: CASSLSTGVDSPLHF; d_gene: TRBD1; len: 15; v_gene: TRBV5-4; abundance: NA; j_gene: TRBJ1-6
CDR3nt: TGTGCCAGCAGTCAAGGGACAGTTTCCTACGAGCAGTACTTC; CDR3aa: CASSQGTVSYEQYF; d_gene: TRBD1; len: 14; v_gene: TRBV6-1; abundance: NA; j_gene: TRBJ2-7
CDR3nt: TGTGCCACCAGCAGCCAGGGCGGAGGGGCAGATACGCAGTATTTT; CDR3aa: CATSSQGGGADTQYF; d_gene: NA; len: 15; v_gene: TRBV15; abundance: NA; j_gene: TRBJ2-3
CDR3nt: TGTGCCACCAGCAGAATAAGGGGGGGAGGTGGCACAGATACGCAGTATTTT; CDR3aa: CATSRIRGGGGTDTQYF; d_gene: NA; len: 17; v_gene: TRBV15; abundance: NA; j_gene: TRBJ2-3
CDR3nt: TGTGCCAGCAGCCGGGGGGGGAATCAGCCCCAGCATTTT; CDR3aa: CASSRGGNQPQHF; d_gene: NA; len: 13; v_gene: TRBV7-8; abundance: NA; j_gene: TRBJ1-5
CDR3nt: TGTGCCACCAGCAGAGATCCAATCTACAATGAGCAGTTCTTC; CDR3aa: CATSRDPIYNEQFF; d_gene: NA; len: 14; v_gene: TRBV15; abundance: NA; j_gene: TRBJ2-1
CDR3nt: TGTGCCAGCAGCCAAACCGGGGGTACTGGAAACACCATATATTTT; CDR3aa: CASSQTGGTGNTIYF; d_gene: NA; len: 15; v_gene: TRBV7-2; abundance: NA; j_gene: TRBJ1-3
CDR3nt: TGTGCCAGCAGCTTAGGGGACAGCAAACCCTCGGAGACCCAGTACTTC; CDR3aa: CASSLGDSKPSETQYF; d_gene: TRBD1; len: 16; v_gene: TRBV7-8; abundance: few; j_gene: TRBJ2-5
CDR3nt: TGTGCCAGACTCACCTACGAGCAGTACTTC; CDR3aa: CARLTYEQYF; d_gene: NA; len: 10; v_gene: TRBV6-4; abundance: once; j_gene: TRBJ2-7
CDR3nt: TGTGCCAGCAGTTTATCGACAGGGGGGAGCGAGCAGTACTTC; CDR3aa: CASSLSTGGSEQYF; d_gene: TRBD1; len: 14; v_gene: TRBV27; abundance: NA; j_gene: TRBJ2-7
CDR3nt: TGTGCCAGCAGCTTACAGTTGAACACTGAAGCTTTCTTT; CDR3aa: CASSLQLNTEAFF; d_gene: NA; len: 13; v_gene: TRBV7-3; abundance: few; j_gene: TRBJ1-1
CDR3nt: TGTGCCAGCAGCCCCCGGACTAGCGGGACCCAAGAGACCCAGTACTTC; CDR3aa: CASSPRTSGTQETQYF; d_gene: TRBD2; len: 16; v_gene: TRBV5-4; abundance: NA; j_gene: TRBJ2-5
CDR3nt: TGTGCCAGCAGCTTCACGACCGCCGGGTACGAGCAGTACTTC; CDR3aa: CASSFTTAGYEQYF; d_gene: NA; len: 14; v_gene: TRBV7-8; abundance: NA; j_gene: TRBJ2-7
CDR3nt: TGTGCCAGCAGCCCCCAAGTATTGAGGACAGAAGAGACCCAGTACTTC; CDR3aa: CASSPQVLRTEETQYF; d_gene: NA; len: 16; v_gene: TRBV7-9; abundance: NA; j_gene: TRBJ2-5
CDR3nt: TGTGCCAGCAGCCCCGCAAGAGTCTATGGCTACACCTTC; CDR3aa: CASSPARVYGYTF; d_gene: NA; len: 13; v_gene: TRBV7-9; abundance: few; j_gene: TRBJ1-2
CDR3nt: TGTGCCAGCAGAGCAAGCGGTGCATCCTACGAGCAGTACTTC; CDR3aa: CASRASGASYEQYF; d_gene: NA; len: 14; v_gene: TRBV7-2; abundance: few; j_gene: TRBJ2-7
CDR3nt: TGTGCCAGCAACGCAGCTCAAAGGTACGAGCAGTACTTC; CDR3aa: CASNAAQRYEQYF; d_gene: NA; len: 13; v_gene: TRBV28; abundance: NA; j_gene: TRBJ2-7
CDR3nt: TGCAGTGCTAGGAGGACAAATTCACCCCTCCACTTT; CDR3aa: CSARRTNSPLHF; d_gene: NA; len: 12; v_gene: TRBV20-1; abundance: NA; j_gene: TRBJ1-6